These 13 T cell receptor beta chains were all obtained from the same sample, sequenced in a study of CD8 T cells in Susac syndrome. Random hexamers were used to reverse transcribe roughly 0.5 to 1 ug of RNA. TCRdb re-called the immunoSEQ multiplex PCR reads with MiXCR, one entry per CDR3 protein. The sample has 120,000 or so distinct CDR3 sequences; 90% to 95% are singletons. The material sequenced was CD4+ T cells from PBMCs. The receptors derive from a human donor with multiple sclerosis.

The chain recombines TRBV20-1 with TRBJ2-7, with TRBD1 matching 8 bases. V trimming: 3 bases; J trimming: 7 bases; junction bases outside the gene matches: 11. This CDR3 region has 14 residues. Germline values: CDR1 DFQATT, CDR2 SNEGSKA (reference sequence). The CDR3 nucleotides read TGCAGTGCTAGGTCAGACAGGGGAAGACTGGAGCAGTACTTC. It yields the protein CSARSDRGRLEQYF.

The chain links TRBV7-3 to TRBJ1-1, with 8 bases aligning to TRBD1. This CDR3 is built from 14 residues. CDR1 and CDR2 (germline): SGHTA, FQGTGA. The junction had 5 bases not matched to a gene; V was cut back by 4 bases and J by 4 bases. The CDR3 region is CASSYTGGSTEAFF. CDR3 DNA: TGTGCCAGCAGCTACACAGGGGGTAGCACTGAAGCTTTCTTT.

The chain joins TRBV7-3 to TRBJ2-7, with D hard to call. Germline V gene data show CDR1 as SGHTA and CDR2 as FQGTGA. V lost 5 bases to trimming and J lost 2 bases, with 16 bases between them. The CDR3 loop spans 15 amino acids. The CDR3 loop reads CASSPTSGPTYEQYF. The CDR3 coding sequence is TGTGCCAGCAGCCCGACATCCGGGCCTACCTACGAGCAGTACTTC.

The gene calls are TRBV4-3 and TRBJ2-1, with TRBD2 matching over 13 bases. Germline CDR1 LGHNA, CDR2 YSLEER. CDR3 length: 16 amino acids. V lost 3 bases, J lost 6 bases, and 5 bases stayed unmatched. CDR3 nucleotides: TGCGCCAGCAGCCAGGGGACTAGCGGGGCTGGCAATGAGCAGTTCTTC. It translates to CASSQGTSGAGNEQFF.

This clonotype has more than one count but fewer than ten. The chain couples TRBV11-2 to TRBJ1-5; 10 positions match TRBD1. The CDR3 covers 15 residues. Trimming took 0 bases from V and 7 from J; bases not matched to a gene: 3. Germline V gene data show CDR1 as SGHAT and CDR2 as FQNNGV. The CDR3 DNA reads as TGTGCCAGCAGCTTAGACTCGGGACAGGGGCAGCCCCAGCATTTT. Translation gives CASSLDSGQGQPQHF.

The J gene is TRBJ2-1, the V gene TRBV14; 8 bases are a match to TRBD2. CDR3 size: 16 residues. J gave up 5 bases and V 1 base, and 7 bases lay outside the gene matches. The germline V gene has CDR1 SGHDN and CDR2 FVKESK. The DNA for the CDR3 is TGTGCCAGCAGCCAAGGCCGACGGGGGGGTGACAATGAGCAGTTCTTC. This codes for CASSQGRRGGDNEQFF. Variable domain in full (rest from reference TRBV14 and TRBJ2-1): EAGVTQFPSHSVIEKGQTVTLRCDPISGHDNLYWYRRVMGKEIKFLLHFVKESKQDESGMPNNRFLAERTGGTYSTLKVQPAELEDSGVYFCASSQGRRGGDNEQFFGPGTRLTVL.

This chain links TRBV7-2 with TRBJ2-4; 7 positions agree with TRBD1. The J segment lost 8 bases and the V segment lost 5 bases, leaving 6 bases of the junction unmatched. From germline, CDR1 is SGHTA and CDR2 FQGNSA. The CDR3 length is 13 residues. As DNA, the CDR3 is TGTGCCAGCAGCCTCAACACAGGGGACATTCAGTACTTC. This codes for CASSLNTGDIQYF.

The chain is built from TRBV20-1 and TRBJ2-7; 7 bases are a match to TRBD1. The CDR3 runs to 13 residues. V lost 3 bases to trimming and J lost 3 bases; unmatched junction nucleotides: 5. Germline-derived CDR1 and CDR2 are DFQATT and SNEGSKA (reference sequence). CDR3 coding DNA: TGCAGTGCTAGGAGGGCAGGGGGCTACGAGCAGTACTTC. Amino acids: CSARRAGGYEQYF.

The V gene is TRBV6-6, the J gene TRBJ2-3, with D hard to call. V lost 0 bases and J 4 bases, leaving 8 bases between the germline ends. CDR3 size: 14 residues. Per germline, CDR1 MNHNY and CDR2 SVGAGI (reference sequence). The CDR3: CASSYSLVADTQYF. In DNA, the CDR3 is TGTGCCAGCAGTTACTCGCTAGTGGCAGATACGCAGTATTTT.

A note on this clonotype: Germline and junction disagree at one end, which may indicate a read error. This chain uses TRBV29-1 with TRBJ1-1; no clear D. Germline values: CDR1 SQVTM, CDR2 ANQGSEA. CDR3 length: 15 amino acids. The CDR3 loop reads CSAPSRGLGNAEAFF. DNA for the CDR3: TGCAGCGCCCCGTCGAGAGGGCTGGGGAACGCTGAAGCTTTCTTT.

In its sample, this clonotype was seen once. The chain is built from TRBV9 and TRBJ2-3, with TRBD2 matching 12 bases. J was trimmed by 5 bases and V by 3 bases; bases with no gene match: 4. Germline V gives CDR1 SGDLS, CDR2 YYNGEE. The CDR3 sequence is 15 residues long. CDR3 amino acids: CASSESTSGGDTQYF. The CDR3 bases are TGTGCCAGCAGCGAATCGACTAGCGGGGGAGATACGCAGTATTTT.

For the CDR3, the DNA is TGTGCCACGACCCCCGGGCAGGGCAATCAGCCCCAGCATTTT. Encoded protein: CATTPGQGNQPQHF. The genes are TRBV24-1 and TRBJ1-5; no firm D call. This CDR3 comprises 14 residues. The germline V gene has CDR1 KGHDR and CDR2 SFDVKD. The V gene lost 10 bases and the J gene lost 2 bases, with 14 bases spanning the gap.

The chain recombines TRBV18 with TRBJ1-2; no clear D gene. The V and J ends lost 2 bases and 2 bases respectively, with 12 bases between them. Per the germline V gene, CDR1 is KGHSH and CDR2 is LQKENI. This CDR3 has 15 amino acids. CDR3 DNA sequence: TGTGCCAGCTCACCAGAGGACGGTGCCAACTATGGCTACACCTTC. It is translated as CASSPEDGANYGYTF. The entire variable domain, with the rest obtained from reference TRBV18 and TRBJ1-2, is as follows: NAGVMQNPRHLVRRRGQEARLRCSPMKGHSHVYWYRQLPEEGLKFMVYLQKENIIDESGMPKERFSAEFPKEGPSILRIQQVVRGDSAAYFCASSPEDGANYGYTFGSGTRLTVV.